This T cell receptor beta chain is from a study of tumor-infiltrating lymphocytes in primary liver carcinoma. Across the study: Sample yields, roughly 3.5 to 8 million productive TCRbeta reads, were similar across the tissue types.

Co-extraction yielded RNA and DNA from approximately 22-30 mg of unsorted bulk tissue. By surgical resection, the patients were treated for their primary liver carcinoma. Germline-derived CDR1 and CDR2 are ENHRY and SYGVKD. This CDR3 contains 13 residues. To note about this clonotype: Its matching antigen is unknown. A read error may account for a junction end that differs from germline.

From around 500 ng total RNA, TCR beta cDNA was generated with a primer in the constant region. What produced the TCR beta libraries was three nested multiplex PCR rounds using slightly modified ARM-PCR. PCR rounds one and two used TRBV1-TRBV30 forward primers with a C-beta reverse primer for around 11 cycles each. A single record per CDR3 protein comes from TCRdb applying MiXCR to the multiplex PCR reads. Among fewer than 85,000 distinct CDR3 sequences listed, roughly 69% were seen once. General study results and limits: Tumor top-250-clone fractions significantly exceeded those of blood (p = 0.039). Overlap in tumor-adjacent and tumor-blood pairs fell below that of tumor region pairs.

The source is a man in his forties or fifties with primary liver carcinoma and hepatitis B virus infection. Sequencing was performed on tumor-adjacent normal liver tissue. This chain uses TRBV10-3 with TRBJ1-1; D gene unclear. CDR3 amino acids: CAIEAEENTEASF. The CDR3 bases are TGTGCCATCGAGGCAGAGGAGAACACCGAAGCTTCCTTT.